This T cell receptor beta chain was observed in a study of blood T cell repertoires in COVID-19. At the level of the study: Specimens from acute and convalescent COVID-19 originated in the United States, Italy and Spain. Sources were T cells, B-cell-depleted T cells, or PBMCs; the material itself was cDNA or gDNA.

TCRdb keeps only in-frame clones here, not all; method: immunoSEQ multiplex PCR. The table has roughly 100,000 clones, 81% seen once. Germline CDR1 and CDR2: LGHNA and YNFKEQ. The CDR3 is 18 residues long. V shed 6 bases and J 1 base; nucleotides not matched to a gene: 16. The chain has TRBV4-2 and TRBJ1-1, with 8 bases fitting TRBD1. The sequenced sample was peripheral blood. This clonotype was obtained from a man at least 80 years old with COVID-19, enrolled during active disease. Written as DNA, the CDR3 is TGTGCCAGCAGGACAGGCGGGCAGGGGGCGAGTCGGAACACTGAAGCTTTCTTT. This codes for CASRTGGQGASRNTEAFF.